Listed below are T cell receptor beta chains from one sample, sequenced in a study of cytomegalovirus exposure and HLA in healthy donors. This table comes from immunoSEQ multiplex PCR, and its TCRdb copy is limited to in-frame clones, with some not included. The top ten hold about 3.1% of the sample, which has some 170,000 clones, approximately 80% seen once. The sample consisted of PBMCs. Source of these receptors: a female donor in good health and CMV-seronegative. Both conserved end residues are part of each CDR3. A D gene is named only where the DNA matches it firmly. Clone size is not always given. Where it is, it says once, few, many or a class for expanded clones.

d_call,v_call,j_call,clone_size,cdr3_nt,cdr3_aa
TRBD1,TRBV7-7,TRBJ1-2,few,TGTGCCAGCAGCTCAAAGACAGGGGGCGCCGTAAATGGCTACACCTTC,CASSSKTGGAVNGYTF
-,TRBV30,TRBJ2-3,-,TGTGCCTGGAGCCAAAGAACGGGGGGCACAGATACGCAGTATTTT,CAWSQRTGGTDTQYF
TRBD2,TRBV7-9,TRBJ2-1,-,TGTGCCAGCAGCTTAGACCCCGCCAGGACTAGCGGGAGTCTAAATGAGCAGTTCTTC,CASSLDPARTSGSLNEQFF
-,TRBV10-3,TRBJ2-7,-,TGTGCCACCGGGAGCGGTAGTGGCGGGATTACCTACGAGCAGTACTTC,CATGSGSGGITYEQYF
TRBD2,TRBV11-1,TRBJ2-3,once,TGTGCCAGCAGCCCCGGGGAGCGAGCGGGGTTCACAGATACGCAGTATTTT,CASSPGERAGFTDTQYF
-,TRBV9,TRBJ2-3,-,TGTGCCAGCTCTGGGGGCAACTCACCCCATAAGTATTTT,CASSGGNSPHKYF
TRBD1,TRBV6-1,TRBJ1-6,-,TGTGCCAGCAGTGAACTGCAGGGGGGCATCTCACCCCTCCACTTT,CASSELQGGISPLHF
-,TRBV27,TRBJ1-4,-,TGTGCCAGCAGTTTTAGTGTTGCAACTAATGAAAAACTGTTTTTT,CASSFSVATNEKLFF
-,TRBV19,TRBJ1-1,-,TGTGCCAGTAGTAACACAGGGAACACTGAAGCTTTCTTT,CASSNTGNTEAFF
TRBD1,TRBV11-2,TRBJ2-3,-,TGTGCCAGCAGATGGACAGGGGTGACAGATACGCAGTATTTT,CASRWTGVTDTQYF
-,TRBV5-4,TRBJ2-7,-,TGTGCCAGCAGCGGCGGGGGGACAGGGAGAGGCGAGCAGTACTTC,CASSGGGTGRGEQYF
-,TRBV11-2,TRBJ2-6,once,TGTGCCAGCAGCTTAGAGGGAACAGGGTTCGCTCAAGCTGGGGCCAACGTCCTGACTTTC,CASSLEGTGFAQAGANVLTF
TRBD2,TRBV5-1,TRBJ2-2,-,TGCGCCAGCAGCGGGCGGGGGGGCCAGACCGGGGAGCTGTTTTTT,CASSGRGGQTGELFF
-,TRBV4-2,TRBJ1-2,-,TGTGCCAGCAGCCAAGGGAGGCAGGGGACATGGGTGTATGGCTACACCTTC,CASSQGRQGTWVYGYTF
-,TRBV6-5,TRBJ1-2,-,TGTGCCAGCAGTTCCAGGGAGGCGGACTATGGCTACACCTTC,CASSSREADYGYTF
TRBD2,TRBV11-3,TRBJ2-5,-,TGTGCCAGCAGCCCCCGCCCAGGGGTAGCGGGGGCCCAAGAGACCCAGTACTTC,CASSPRPGVAGAQETQYF
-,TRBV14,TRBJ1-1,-,TGTGCCAGCAGCTTCCAAGGGCGGGGGAACACTGAAGCTTTCTTT,CASSFQGRGNTEAFF
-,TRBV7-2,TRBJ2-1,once,TGTGCCCTTCAGCTTCCCAGGGATTACCCTCTGGAATACAATGAGCAGTTCTTC,CALQLPRDYPLEYNEQFF
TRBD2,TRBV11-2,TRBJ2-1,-,TGTGCCAGCAGCTTAAGGGGAGGGGTTCCGTACAATGAGCAGTTCTTC,CASSLRGGVPYNEQFF
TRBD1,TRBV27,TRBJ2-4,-,TGTGCCAGCAGCCGGGACAGGGTAAATGACGCCAAAAACATTCAGTACTTC,CASSRDRVNDAKNIQYF
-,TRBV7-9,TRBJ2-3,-,TGTGCCAGCAGCCCCCGGGGTGGGTCAGATACGCAGTATTTT,CASSPRGGSDTQYF
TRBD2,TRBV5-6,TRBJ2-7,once,TGTGCCAGCTCCCCCAGCGGGAGTAACCCCTACGAGCAGTACTTC,CASSPSGSNPYEQYF
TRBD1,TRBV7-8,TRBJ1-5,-,TGTGCCAGCAGCCTAGGACAGGGAGGTCAGCCCCAGCATTTT,CASSLGQGGQPQHF
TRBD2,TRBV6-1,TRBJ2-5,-,TGTGCCAGCAGAGCGGGGGGTTGGGAGACCCAGTACTTC,CASRAGGWETQYF
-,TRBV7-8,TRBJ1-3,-,TGTGCCAGCAGTTACGGCGGCACCGTATATTTT,CASSYGGTVYF
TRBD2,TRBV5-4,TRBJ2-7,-,TGTGCCAGCAGCGGTAGCGGGACTAGCGGGTACGAGCAGTACTTC,CASSGSGTSGYEQYF
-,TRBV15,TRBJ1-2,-,TGTGCCACCAGGGGGCAGCTTAACTATGGCTACACCTTC,CATRGQLNYGYTF
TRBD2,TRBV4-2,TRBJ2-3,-,TGTGCCAGCAGCCAAGTGGAGGTGGCGGGAGAGGTGCAGTATTTT,CASSQVEVAGEVQYF
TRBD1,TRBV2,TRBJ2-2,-,TGTGCCAGCAGTACCCAGGGGACAGCGAACACCGGGGAGCTGTTTTTT,CASSTQGTANTGELFF
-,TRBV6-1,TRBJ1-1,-,TGTGCCAGCGAGTGGGGGGGCCTTGGGTCTGAAGCTTTCTTT,CASEWGGLGSEAFF
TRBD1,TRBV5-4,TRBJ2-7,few,TGTGCCAGCAGCTTGGATACAGGGGTTTCTAAGCAGTACTTC,CASSLDTGVSKQYF
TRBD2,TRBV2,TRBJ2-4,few,TGTGCCCGGGAGGGCAAAAACATTCAGTACTTC,CAREGKNIQYF
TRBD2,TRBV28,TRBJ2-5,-,TGTGCCAGCCGACTAGCGGGAGGGAAGATTGAGACCCAGTACTTC,CASRLAGGKIETQYF
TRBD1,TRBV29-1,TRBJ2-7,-,TGCAGCGTCGGACAGGCGAAGGACTACGAGCAGTACTTC,CSVGQAKDYEQYF
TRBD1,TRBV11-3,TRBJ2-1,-,TGTGCCAGCAGCTCCACCGGGACAGGGGGCTATGAGCAGTTCTTC,CASSSTGTGGYEQFF
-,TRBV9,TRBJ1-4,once,TGTGCCAGCAGCGTAGCCACAGGTCCGGAAAAACTGTTTTTT,CASSVATGPEKLFF